The 17 T cell receptor beta chains reported below all come from one sample, sequenced in a study of blood T cell repertoires in COVID-19. Measured with immunoSEQ multiplex PCR; TCRdb has only the in-frame clones, and not every one. There are fewer than 100,000 clones in the sample; over 75% occur only once, and roughly 0.78% lies in the top ten. The sequencing input was peripheral blood. Source of these receptors: a woman older than 75 with acute or convalescent COVID-19.

The chain carries TRBV3-1 (or the pseudogene TRBV3-2) and TRBJ2-1, with 16 bases aligning to TRBD2. Trimming took 0 bases from V and 4 from J; bases not matched to a gene: 3. The CDR3 covers 18 residues. Germline assignment: CDR1 LGHDT and CDR2 YNNKEL (reference sequence). The CDR3 nucleotides read TGTGCCAGCAGCCAAGATTGGGGACTAGCGGGAGGGTACAATGAGCAGTTCTTC. This codes for CASSQDWGLAGGYNEQFF.

The V call is TRBV4-1, the J call TRBJ1-3; TRBD1 agrees at 9 bases. The V and J ends lost 4 bases and 0 bases, in that order; junction bases with no gene match: 16. Germline CDR1 MGHRA, CDR2 YSYEKL. The CDR3 loop spans 20 amino acids. The CDR3: CASSPGRQTGGPSSGNTIYF. CDR3 DNA: TGCGCCAGCAGCCCCGGACGGCAGACAGGGGGTCCCAGCTCTGGAAACACCATATATTTT.

The chain is built from TRBV7-2 and TRBJ2-1, with TRBD2 as a possible D gene (5 bases). Germline CDR1 and CDR2: SGHTA and FQGNSA. V lost 6 bases and J lost 2, with 14 bases in between. The CDR3 totals 15 residues. This CDR3 reads CASSLGFGAYNEQFF. CDR3 in DNA: TGTGCCAGCAGTCTTGGTTTCGGGGCCTACAATGAGCAGTTCTTC.

The chain joins TRBV11-2 to TRBJ2-1, with 8 bases identical to TRBD2. With 1 base clipped from V and 2 bases from J, the junction kept 7 bases outside the gene matches. The CDR3 consists of 17 residues. Germline lookup yields CDR1 SGHAT and CDR2 FQNNGV. The CDR3 sequence is CASSLALTSGAYNEQFF. CDR3 sequence (DNA): TGTGCCAGCAGCTTAGCGCTTACTAGCGGTGCCTACAATGAGCAGTTCTTC.

This chain connects TRBV25-1 to TRBJ1-1; 9 nucleotides line up with TRBD1. The ends lost 3 bases at V and 6 bases at J; junction bases unmatched: 5. The CDR3 length is 14 residues. From germline, CDR1 is MGHDK and CDR2 SYGVNS. The CDR3 loop is CASSEQRTGAEAFF. CDR3 DNA sequence: TGTGCCAGCAGTGAGCAGAGGACAGGGGCTGAAGCTTTCTTT.

This sequence joins TRBV9 and TRBJ2-5, with TRBD2 matching over 13 bases. Germline V gene data show CDR1 as SGDLS and CDR2 as YYNGEE. The J segment lost 5 bases and the V segment lost 2 bases, leaving 6 bases of the junction unmatched. There are 16 residues in the CDR3. The CDR3 region is CASSVSTSGRRETQYF. For the CDR3, the DNA is TGTGCCAGCAGCGTCTCGACTAGCGGGAGGCGGGAGACCCAGTACTTC.

This clone has a single count. The V gene is TRBV7-9, the J gene TRBJ1-2; the match to TRBD1 covers 9 bases. CDR1 is SEHNR and CDR2 is FQNEAQ in the germline V gene (reference sequence). The CDR3 loop spans 16 amino acids. With 4 bases clipped from V and 4 bases from J, the junction kept 10 bases outside the gene matches. CDR3 sequence: CASSSPGQGGGYGYTF. The CDR3 DNA follows: TGTGCCAGCAGCTCCCCGGGACAGGGTGGAGGCTATGGCTACACCTTC. The entire variable domain, with the rest obtained from reference TRBV7-9 and TRBJ1-2, is as follows: DTGVSQNPRHKITKRGQNVTFRCDPISEHNRLYWYRQTLGQGPEFLTYFQNEAQLEKSRLLSDRFSAERPKGSFSTLEIQRTEQGDSAMYLCASSSPGQGGGYGYTFGSGTRLTVV.

The chain links TRBV7-2 to TRBJ2-7; 9 bases are shared with TRBD2. The length of the CDR3 is 14 residues. The V gene's germline CDR1 is SGHTA and CDR2 FQGNSA. J lost 3 bases, V lost 4 bases, and 4 bases had no gene match. CDR3 coding DNA: TGTGCCAGCAGCTCGCTAGCGGGGAGCTACGAGCAGTACTTC. Translation: CASSSLAGSYEQYF. Full variable domain (remainder filled in from reference TRBV7-2 and TRBJ2-7): GAGVSQSPSNKVTEKGKDVELRCDPISGHTALYWYRQSLGQGLEFLIYFQGNSAPDKSGLPSDRFSAERTGGSVSTLTIQRTQQEDSAVYLCASSSLAGSYEQYFGPGTRLTVT.

CDR3 sequence (DNA): TGTGCCAGCAGTCCGGGGGGCAACTCATGGCTGGGCTACACCTTC. Translating gives CASSPGGNSWLGYTF. The chain recombines TRBV6-5 with TRBJ1-2; possibly TRBD1 for D (6 bases). V shed 5 bases and J shed 8 bases, with 21 bases lying between them. Germline CDR1 is MNHEY and CDR2 is SVGAGI. CDR3 length equals 15 residues.

With respect to this clone: Other DNA sequences in the sample encode the same CDR3. The chain couples TRBV11-1 to TRBJ2-5; unclear D gene. The CDR3 contains 13 residues. Germline V gives CDR1 SGHAT, CDR2 FQDESV (reference sequence). Trimming took off 1 base at V and 4 bases at J, with 7 bases between the two ends. DNA for the CDR3: TGTGCCAGCAGCTTAGTGGCAGGAGAGACCCAGTACTTC. Translated, it gives CASSLVAGETQYF. The whole variable domain, remainder taken from reference TRBV11-1 and TRBJ2-5, is EAEVAQSPRYKITEKSQAVAFWCDPISGHATLYWYRQILGQGPELLVQFQDESVVDDSQLPKDRFSAERLKGVDSTLKIQPAELGDSAMYLCASSLVAGETQYFGPGTRLLVL.

Written as DNA, the CDR3 is TGTGCCAGCAGCGTAGGGATAGCGAGGGTTGGCGATGAGCAGTTCTTC. Translating gives CASSVGIARVGDEQFF. The V call is TRBV9, the J call TRBJ2-1, with D possibly matching TRBD2 (5 bases). The CDR3 is made up of 16 amino acids. V lost 0 bases and J 8 bases, leaving 18 bases between the germline ends. Germline CDR1 reads SGDLS; CDR2 reads YYNGEE.

The rearrangement links TRBV28 to TRBJ1-1; D unclear. The V gene's germline CDR1 is MDHEN and CDR2 SYDVKM. Trimming removed 3 bases from V and 5 bases from J, with 7 bases in between. The CDR3 totals 12 residues. Here the CDR3 DNA reads TGTGCCAGCAGTTTGACAAAAACTGAAGCTTTCTTT. Translation: CASSLTKTEAFF.

This chain links TRBV7-9 with TRBJ2-1, with 11 bases matching TRBD2. V trimming: 3 bases; J trimming: 8 bases; junction bases outside the gene matches: 15. The CDR3 sequence is 18 residues long. Germline V gene data show CDR1 as SEHNR and CDR2 as FQNEAQ (reference sequence). CDR3 DNA sequence: TGTGCCAGCAGCTTCTTCGGCACTAGCGGGAGAGGTTCGGATGAGCAGTTCTTC. Its protein is CASSFFGTSGRGSDEQFF. The full variable domain, rest sourced from reference TRBV7-9 and TRBJ2-1, is DTGVSQNPRHKITKRGQNVTFRCDPISEHNRLYWYRQTLGQGPEFLTYFQNEAQLEKSRLLSDRFSAERPKGSFSTLEIQRTEQGDSAMYLCASSFFGTSGRGSDEQFFGPGTRLTVL.

In its sample, this clone was seen once. The V call is TRBV7-9, the J call TRBJ1-5; a possible D gene is TRBD1 (6 bases). The CDR3 totals 16 residues. Trimming stripped 0 bases from V and 8 bases from J, with 17 bases between. Per the germline V gene, CDR1 is SEHNR and CDR2 is FQNEAQ (reference sequence). CDR3 sequence (DNA): TGTGCCAGCAGCTTAGCGGGGGGGGCGCTTGTCGAGCCCCAGCATTTT. This gives the protein CASSLAGGALVEPQHF.

The J gene is TRBJ2-3, the V gene TRBV6-2 or TRBV6-3; TRBD2 aligns across 12 bases. The V gene end was trimmed by 3 bases and the J gene end by 2 bases; junction bases not matched to a gene: 6. The germline V gene has CDR1 MNHEY and CDR2 SVGEGT. This CDR3 is 17 amino acids long. The CDR3 nucleotides read TGTGCCAGCAGTTATCTAGCGGGGGGGCGTGTCACAGATACGCAGTATTTT. It translates to CASSYLAGGRVTDTQYF.

V usage is TRBV9 and J usage is TRBJ2-6; 9 bases agree with TRBD1. The germline gives CDR1 SGDLS, CDR2 YYNGEE. Trimming cost V 2 bases and J 0 bases; bases outside gene matches: 9. This CDR3 is built from 19 residues. The CDR3: CASSVTRTGDPSGANVLTF. Here the CDR3 DNA reads TGTGCCAGCAGCGTCACCAGGACAGGGGACCCCTCTGGGGCCAACGTCCTGACTTTC.

The DNA of the CDR3 is TGTGCCAGTAGTGTTTGGTTAGCGGGGGGGATAGATACGCAGTATTTT. Amino acids: CASSVWLAGGIDTQYF. This rearrangement joins TRBV19 to TRBJ2-3, with 11 bases matching TRBD2. Trimming took 5 bases from V and 5 from J; bases not matched to a gene: 9. CDR1 and CDR2 from the germline V gene are LNHDA and SQIVND (reference sequence). CDR3 size: 16 residues.